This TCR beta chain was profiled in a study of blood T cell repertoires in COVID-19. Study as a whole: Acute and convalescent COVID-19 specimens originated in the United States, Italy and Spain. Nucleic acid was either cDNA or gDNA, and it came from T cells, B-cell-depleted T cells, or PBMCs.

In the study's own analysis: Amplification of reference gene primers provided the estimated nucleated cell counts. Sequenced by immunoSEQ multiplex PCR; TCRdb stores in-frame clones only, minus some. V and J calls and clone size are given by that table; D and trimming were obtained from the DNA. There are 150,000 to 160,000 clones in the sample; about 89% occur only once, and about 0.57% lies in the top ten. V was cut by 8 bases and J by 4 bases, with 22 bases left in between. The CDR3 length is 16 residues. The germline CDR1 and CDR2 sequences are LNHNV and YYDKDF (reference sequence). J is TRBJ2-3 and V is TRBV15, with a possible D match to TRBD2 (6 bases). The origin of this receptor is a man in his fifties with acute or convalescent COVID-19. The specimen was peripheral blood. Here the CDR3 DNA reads TGTGCCACCCGGAACCCGGGCGGGGCCGGGCCAGATACGCAGTATTTT. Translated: CATRNPGGAGPDTQYF.